The 31 T cell receptor beta chains below were found in one sample sequenced in a study of cytomegalovirus exposure and HLA in healthy donors. PCR employed 60 Vbeta and 13 Jbeta primers. The assay was immunoSEQ multiplex PCR, and TCRdb's table has in-frame clones only and misses some. The sample holds approximately 160,000 clones, roughly 65% seen once. Sequencing used PBMCs. The receptors originated from a young woman in good health and CMV-seropositive.

J is TRBJ2-5 and V is TRBV7-9, with D perhaps matching TRBD2 (6 bases). The CDR3 runs 14 residues. Germline V gene lookup returns CDR1 SEHNR and CDR2 FQNEAQ (reference sequence). The germline V and J ends were trimmed by 10 bases and 4 bases, with 19 bases remaining between them. Written as DNA, the CDR3 is TGTGCCACCTCCGGACTTCCGCGGGGAGAGACCCAGTACTTC. Translated: CATSGLPRGETQYF.

The chain carries TRBV5-1 and TRBJ2-3; 8 bases line up with TRBD1. CDR1 and CDR2 (germline): SGHRS, YFSETQ. The CDR3 loop spans 16 amino acids. V was pared by 4 bases and J by 4 bases, with 11 bases of the junction left unmatched. The CDR3 DNA reads as TGCGCCAGCAGCGAGCTCGACAGGGGTGAGGCAGATACGCAGTATTTT. It encodes CASSELDRGEADTQYF.

The chain combines TRBV7-9 with TRBJ1-5; TRBD1 aligns across 9 bases. The V and J ends lost 4 bases and 5 bases, in that order; junction bases with no gene match: 6. The CDR3 length is 15 residues. The germline V gene encodes CDR1 SEHNR and CDR2 FQNEAQ (reference sequence). The CDR3 bases are TGTGCCAGCAGCTGGGGGACAGGGCTCGATCAGCCCCAGCATTTT. It specifies CASSWGTGLDQPQHF.

The chain recombines TRBV30 with TRBJ2-3; 7 nucleotides agree with TRBD2. CDR1 and CDR2 from the germline V gene are GTSNPN and SVGIG (reference sequence). The CDR3 spans 10 residues. The chain's CDR3 is CSGGADTQYF. The CDR3 DNA reads as TGTTCGGGAGGAGCAGATACGCAGTATTTT.

The chain combines TRBV7-2 with TRBJ2-5, with 15 bases that match TRBD2. V shed 2 bases and J 4 bases; nucleotides not matched to a gene: 2. Looked up from germline, CDR1 is SGHTA and CDR2 is FQGNSA. CDR3 length: 16 amino acids. CDR3 protein: CASSLRTSGGGETQYF. DNA of the CDR3: TGTGCCAGCAGCTTACGGACTAGCGGGGGGGGAGAGACCCAGTACTTC.

The genes are TRBV5-4 and TRBJ2-7; TRBD2 might be the D (7 bases). The CDR3 has 15 residues. Germline V gene data show CDR1 as SGHNT and CDR2 as YYREEE (reference sequence). The ends were cut back, 4 bases at V and 1 base at J, with 15 bases in the middle. The CDR3: CASSVAGALSYEQYF. In DNA, the CDR3 is TGTGCCAGCAGCGTCGCGGGGGCCCTATCCTACGAGCAGTACTTC.

This chain links TRBV12-5 with TRBJ1-2; TRBD1 might be the D (6 bases). The CDR3 is 18 residues long. Per the germline V gene, CDR1 is LGHNT and CDR2 is FRNRAP. The ends were cut back, 4 bases at V and 6 bases at J, with 27 bases in the middle. The CDR3 DNA reads TGTGCTAGTGGTTCGATGATGGGCTCCATGGACAGTTCTCATGGCTACACCTTC. It is translated as CASGSMMGSMDSSHGYTF.

CDR3 nucleotide sequence: TGTGCCAGCAGTGAGCTAGCGGGCCCCTACGAGCAGTACTTC. Residues: CASSELAGPYEQYF. The chain combines TRBV6-1 with TRBJ2-7; 8 bases fit TRBD2. Germline V gives CDR1 MNHNS, CDR2 SASEGT. With V trimmed by 3 bases and J by 2 bases, 3 bases remained unmatched. CDR3 length: 14 residues.

This clone came up once. CDR3 loop: CASSQDHGGKETQYF. DNA for the CDR3: TGCGCCAGCAGCCAAGATCACGGGGGGAAAGAGACCCAGTACTTC. The rearrangement joins TRBV4-1 to TRBJ2-5, with TRBD2 matching 7 bases. The ends lost 0 bases at V and 3 bases at J; junction bases unmatched: 4. CDR3 size: 15 residues. CDR1 MGHRA and CDR2 YSYEKL come from the germline V gene.

This chain links TRBV6-1 with TRBJ2-5; no reliable D call. Germline V gene lookup returns CDR1 MNHNS and CDR2 SASEGT. V was cut by 3 bases and J by 7 bases, with 3 bases left in between. This CDR3 is built from 10 residues. For the CDR3, the DNA is TGTGCCAGCAGTGAGAGGACCCAGTACTTC. This encodes CASSERTQYF.

This sequence joins TRBV19 and TRBJ2-3, with a possible D match to TRBD2 (6 bases). This CDR3 has 14 amino acids. V was pared by 6 bases and J by 1 base, with 11 bases between. The germline CDR1 and CDR2 sequences are LNHDA and SQIVND (reference sequence). The CDR3 here is CASRGLPRTDTQYF. CDR3 nucleotides: TGTGCCAGTAGGGGACTGCCGCGCACAGATACGCAGTATTTT.

In the case of this clone: The junction differs from germline at one of its ends, possibly a read error. This chain joins TRBV7-7 and TRBJ1-1, with D possibly being TRBD1 (5 bases). Germline CDR1 and CDR2: SSHAT and FNYEAQ (reference sequence). The CDR3 is made up of 13 amino acids. CDR3 coding DNA: TGTGCTAGCAGCTTGTTCCAGGGTGGTGAAGCTTTCTTT. This translates into CASSLFQGGEAFF.

This clone was detected only once. This chain links TRBV6-1 with TRBJ2-3; TRBD2 aligns across 8 bases. V was clipped by 0 bases and J by 0 bases; unmatched bases: 2. The germline V gene encodes CDR1 MNHNS and CDR2 SASEGT. The CDR3 is 16 amino acids. The CDR3 loop reads CASSEAGGGSTDTQYF. In DNA form, the CDR3 reads TGTGCCAGCAGTGAAGCAGGCGGGGGGAGCACAGATACGCAGTATTTT.

The chain links TRBV7-8 to TRBJ2-1; TRBD2 matches 12 bases. Per germline, CDR1 SGHVS and CDR2 FQNEAQ. Trimming removed 6 bases from V and 1 base from J; junction bases left unmatched: 7. The CDR3 extends over 17 amino acids. CDR3 coding DNA: TGTGCCAGCAGAGGGCTAGCGGGAGGGTTTTCCTACAATGAGCAGTTCTTC. Protein sequence: CASRGLAGGFSYNEQFF.

This clone occurred a few times. The chain employs TRBV21-1 and TRBJ1-3. TRBV21-1 is reported as a pseudogene. CDR3 size: 17 residues. The CDR3 reads CASSKDIAGCPGNTIYF. The CDR3 nucleotides read TGTGCCAGCAGCAAAGATATAGCGGGCTGCCCTGGAAACACCATATATTTT.

The chain employs TRBV9 and TRBJ1-2; 8 bases are shared with TRBD1. Germline V gives CDR1 SGDLS, CDR2 YYNGEE. Trimming removed 4 bases from V and 6 bases from J; junction bases left unmatched: 14. The CDR3 length is 16 residues. The CDR3 nucleotides are TGTGCCAGCAGCCTAGGACAGGGTGTCGTAGAGGATGGCTACACCTTC. It is translated as CASSLGQGVVEDGYTF.

Comment on this clone: The sample holds other DNA sequences that translate to the same CDR3. The chain carries TRBV5-1 and TRBJ1-1; 9 bases line up with TRBD1. Germline V CDR1 and CDR2: SGHRS, YFSETQ. This CDR3 contains 18 residues. V lost 0 bases, J lost 0 bases, and 9 bases stayed unmatched. The CDR3 sequence is CASSLGTGGADMNTEAFF. The CDR3 DNA is TGCGCCAGCAGCTTGGGAACAGGGGGCGCGGACATGAACACTGAAGCTTTCTTT.

A single count supports this clone. This rearrangement joins TRBV27 to TRBJ1-2; 9 nucleotides agree with TRBD1. Germline lookup yields CDR1 MNHEY and CDR2 SMNVEV (reference sequence). V shed 3 bases, J shed 6 bases, and the junction held 5 bases outside the gene matches. This CDR3 has 14 amino acids. The CDR3: CASSFRGQGNGYTF. The CDR3 DNA is TGTGCCAGCAGTTTCCGAGGACAGGGGAATGGCTACACCTTC.

V usage is TRBV7-9 and J usage is TRBJ1-1; no firm D call. CDR1 and CDR2 (germline): SEHNR, FQNEAQ (reference sequence). The V and J ends lost 2 bases and 7 bases respectively, with 5 bases between them. The CDR3 length is 11 residues. Here the CDR3 reads CASSLLVEAFF. In nucleotides, the CDR3 is TGTGCCAGCAGCTTACTAGTTGAAGCTTTCTTT. The full variable domain, its missing parts supplied by reference TRBV7-9 and TRBJ1-1, is DTGVSQNPRHKITKRGQNVTFRCDPISEHNRLYWYRQTLGQGPEFLTYFQNEAQLEKSRLLSDRFSAERPKGSFSTLEIQRTEQGDSAMYLCASSLLVEAFFGQGTRLTVV.

The J gene is TRBJ2-7, the V gene TRBV19; 14 bases match TRBD2. CDR1 is LNHDA and CDR2 is SQIVND in the germline V gene (reference sequence). Germline trimming cut 7 bases from V and 6 bases from J; bases unmatched to any gene: 5. CDR3 length: 14 residues. The CDR3 nucleotides are TGTGCCAGTACCCGGACTAGCGGGGGGCGCGAGCAGTACTTC. It specifies CASTRTSGGREQYF.

The V and J genes are TRBV7-2 and TRBJ2-5; 8 bases are a match to TRBD2. Germline V lookup: CDR1 SGHTA, CDR2 FQGNSA. The CDR3 extends over 15 amino acids. Germline trimming cut 4 bases from V and 0 bases from J; bases unmatched to any gene: 4. In DNA form, the CDR3 reads TGTGCCAGCAGCTCGTTAGCGGGGAACCAAGAGACCCAGTACTTC. Its translation: CASSSLAGNQETQYF.

This clone appeared once. The chain joins TRBV6-1 to TRBJ1-5; D is perhaps TRBD1 (5 bases). CDR1 and CDR2 (germline): MNHNS, SASEGT. The germline V and J ends were trimmed by 0 bases and 2 bases, with 14 bases remaining between them. CDR3 length: 17 residues. The CDR3 DNA sequence: TGTGCCAGCAGTGAAGCAATAGCGGGGGAACGCAATCAGCCCCAGCATTTT. Amino acids: CASSEAIAGERNQPQHF.

The chain carries TRBV5-4 and TRBJ2-7; D might be TRBD2 (7 bases). The ends were cut back, 5 bases at V and 2 bases at J, with 17 bases in the middle. Germline loops: CDR1 SGHNT, CDR2 YYREEE (reference sequence). This CDR3 has 15 amino acids. CDR3 protein: CASSQRGGRPYEQYF. Here the CDR3 DNA reads TGTGCCAGCAGTCAGAGGGGGGGTCGGCCCTACGAGCAGTACTTC.

The V call is TRBV29-1, the J call TRBJ1-1; TRBD1 is a possible D gene (6 bases). The CDR3 has 13 amino acids. The ends were cut back, 7 bases at V and 7 bases at J, with 19 bases in the middle. CDR1 is SQVTM, CDR2 ANQGSEA, per germline. The CDR3 region is CSGEPGERGEAFF. The CDR3, as DNA: TGCAGCGGGGAACCAGGGGAACGTGGTGAAGCTTTCTTT.

This chain links TRBV5-1 with TRBJ2-3, with 7 bases lining up with TRBD2. V dropped 4 bases and J dropped 6; count of bases not matched to a gene: 11. CDR1 and CDR2 from the germline V gene are SGHRS and YFSETQ. The CDR3 loop spans 15 amino acids. The CDR3 loop is CASSPGGGPGDTQYF. CDR3 DNA: TGCGCCAGCAGCCCGGGGGGAGGGCCGGGCGATACGCAGTATTTT. Based on the CDR3 plus reference TRBV5-1 and TRBJ2-3, the full variable domain is KAGVTQTPRYLIKTRGQQVTLSCSPISGHRSVSWYQQTPGQGLQFLFEYFSETQRNKGNFPGRFSGRQFSNSRSEMNVSTLELGDSALYLCASSPGGGPGDTQYFGPGTRLTVL.

V usage is TRBV2 and J usage is TRBJ1-4; 7 nucleotides agree with TRBD1. The CDR3 runs to 14 residues. Per germline, CDR1 SNHLY and CDR2 FYNNEI. V lost 6 bases to trimming and J lost 4 bases; unmatched junction nucleotides: 5. Here the CDR3 DNA reads TGTGCCAGCAGGCCGGGACAGATTAATGAAAAACTGTTTTTT. Its protein product is CASRPGQINEKLFF.

This clone has only one observation. The genes are TRBV13 and TRBJ2-7; 8 bases align to TRBD1. J was trimmed by 2 bases and V by 5 bases; bases with no gene match: 5. Per the germline V gene, CDR1 is PRHDT and CDR2 is FYEKMQ (reference sequence). This CDR3 comprises 14 residues. CDR3 coding DNA: TGTGCCAGCAGCCCCGGGACAGGAGCCTACGAGCAGTACTTC. As protein: CASSPGTGAYEQYF.

The V call is TRBV19, the J call TRBJ1-2; no clear D gene. From germline, CDR1 is LNHDA and CDR2 SQIVND (reference sequence). The CDR3 extends over 14 amino acids. V was shortened by 2 bases and J by 7 bases, with 14 bases between the two germline ends. CDR3 coding DNA: TGTGCCAGTAGTATAAGTGTGTGGCAGGTTGGCTACACCTTC. It specifies CASSISVWQVGYTF.

This clone has a handful of counts. This chain uses TRBV28 with TRBJ2-1, with a tentative D call TRBD1 (9 bases). V gave up 7 bases and J gave up 5 bases, with 21 bases separating them. CDR1 and CDR2 from the germline V gene are MDHEN and SYDVKM. The CDR3 runs to 16 residues. The CDR3 is CASTGGTGSANNEQFF. The DNA for the CDR3 is TGTGCCAGCACGGGAGGGACAGGGTCCGCTAACAATGAGCAGTTCTTC.

This clone was seen just once. The chain joins TRBV10-3 to TRBJ1-1; a possible D gene is TRBD1 (5 bases). The germline gives CDR1 ENHRY, CDR2 SYGVKD. The CDR3 contains 11 residues. Trimming removed 2 bases at V and 8 bases at J, with 6 bases between. Here the CDR3 DNA reads TGTGCCATCAGTGAGCAGGGAGAAGCTTTCTTT. It encodes CAISEQGEAFF.

The chain is built from TRBV19 and TRBJ1-3, with TRBD1 matching over 8 bases. Trimming cost V 5 bases and J 0 bases; bases outside gene matches: 12. Per the germline V gene, CDR1 is LNHDA and CDR2 is SQIVND (reference sequence). The CDR3 runs 18 residues. In nucleotides, the CDR3 is TGTGCCAGTAGTTCTACGGGACAGGACCTTTCCTCTGGAAACACCATATATTTT. Translation: CASSSTGQDLSSGNTIYF.